A selection of T cell receptor beta chains follows, all from one sample in a study of cytomegalovirus exposure and HLA in healthy donors. Only in-frame clones appear in the TCRdb table, and some are missing; sequencing was by immunoSEQ multiplex PCR. This table has around 220,000 clones, about 79% appearing once. Material for sequencing was PBMCs. These receptors were collected from a man between 18 and 29 years old in good health and CMV-seronegative. The CDR3 runs from the conserved cysteine through the conserved F or W. Each record gives: J gene, CDR3 length, D gene, clone size, V gene, CDR3 DNA, CDR3 protein. D genes are given only for firm matches. Not all rows give a size; the values are once, few, many and, for expanded clones, a class.

TRBJ2-2	18	.	.	TRBV9	TGTGCCAGCAGCGTAGGCCTACTAACTAGGGCCTACACCGGGGAGCTGTTTTTT	CASSVGLLTRAYTGELFF
TRBJ1-5	15	TRBD1	.	TRBV18	TGTGCCAGCTCAGACAGGGGGAAGAGCAATCAGCCCCAGCATTTT	CASSDRGKSNQPQHF
TRBJ2-7	17	TRBD2	.	TRBV7-2	TGTGCCAGCAGCCCGCACCTCCTTAGCGGGGGTTCTTACGAGCAGTACTTC	CASSPHLLSGGSYEQYF
TRBJ1-3	14	TRBD1	.	TRBV6-5	TGTGCCAGCAGTGGGACAGTCTCTGGAAACACCATATATTTT	CASSGTVSGNTIYF
TRBJ2-7	12	TRBD1	.	TRBV7-6	TGTGCCAGCAGCTTGACAGGGGACGAGCAGTACTTC	CASSLTGDEQYF
TRBJ2-3	17	TRBD2	.	TRBV5-8	TGTGCCAGCAGTCGACCCCTAGCGGGAGGGATCACAGATACGCAGTATTTT	CASSRPLAGGITDTQYF
TRBJ1-5	13	.	.	TRBV6-5	TGTGCCAGCAGTTTCGGGGGGGATCAGCCCCAGCATTTT	CASSFGGDQPQHF
TRBJ1-2	14	TRBD1	.	TRBV19	TGTGCCAGTAGTATGGTAGGGGGCAAGTTTGGCTACACCTTC	CASSMVGGKFGYTF
TRBJ2-7	14	.	.	TRBV7-2	TGTGCCAGCAGCCGGGGGATCGACCCCTACGAGCAGTACTTC	CASSRGIDPYEQYF
TRBJ2-1	16	TRBD2	.	TRBV6-4	TGTGCCAGCAGTGAGACCCGGGGGGTGACCTACAATGAGCAGTTCTTC	CASSETRGVTYNEQFF
TRBJ1-4	16	.	.	TRBV7-9	TGTGCCAGCAGCTTAGATGGGGGCAGTCTTAATGAAAAACTGTTTTTT	CASSLDGGSLNEKLFF
TRBJ2-3	18	TRBD1	.	TRBV7-9	TGTGCCAGCAGCCCGGGACAGGGCCTGAGTGCTAGCACAGATACGCAGTATTTT	CASSPGQGLSASTDTQYF
TRBJ2-3	15	TRBD1	.	TRBV4-3	TGCGCCAGCAGCCAACTAGGCAGGGGGTTAGATACGCAGTATTTT	CASSQLGRGLDTQYF
TRBJ1-1	15	TRBD1	.	TRBV7-2	TGTGCCAGCAGCTTAGGGGGGACAGGCAACACTGAAGCTTTCTTT	CASSLGGTGNTEAFF
TRBJ2-1	13	.	.	TRBV6-1	TGTGCCAGCAGTGAAGCTCGGGACAATGAGCAGTTCTTC	CASSEARDNEQFF
TRBJ1-2	11	TRBD1	.	TRBV29-1	TGCAGCGTCGTGACAGGGGATGGCTACACCTTC	CSVVTGDGYTF
TRBJ2-3	14	TRBD1	.	TRBV28	TGTGCCACCCTACCGGGACAGAGGACAGATACGCAGTATTTT	CATLPGQRTDTQYF
TRBJ1-2	14	TRBD1	.	TRBV5-1	TGCGCCAGCAGCCGCGGGACAGGGGAAGTCGGCTACACCTTC	CASSRGTGEVGYTF
TRBJ2-7	18	TRBD2	.	TRBV5-1	TGCGCCAGCAGCTTGAACAGGACCATACCTGGCGGGAGGTACGAGCAGTACTTC	CASSLNRTIPGGRYEQYF
TRBJ1-5	16	TRBD1	.	TRBV30	TGTGCCTGGAGTGTAGGACAGGGAGCCCTCAATCAGCCCCAGCATTTT	CAWSVGQGALNQPQHF
TRBJ2-5	15	.	.	TRBV28	TGTGCCAGCAGGGGCGATAGCGGTCCACAAGAGACCCAGTACTTC	CASRGDSGPQETQYF
TRBJ2-1	17	TRBD2	once	TRBV4-2	TGTGCCAGCAGCCAAGATCTCGGGCTAGCGGAGTACAATGAGCAGTTCTTC	CASSQDLGLAEYNEQFF
TRBJ1-6	14	.	.	TRBV9	TGTGCCAGCAGTCAAACAGCCGCGGGATCACCCCTCCACTTT	CASSQTAAGSPLHF
TRBJ2-7	14	TRBD2	.	TRBV29-1	TGCAGCGTTGAACTAGCGGGAGGATCCTACGAGCAGTACTTC	CSVELAGGSYEQYF
TRBJ2-1	16	.	.	TRBV19	TGTGCCAGTACAACTAGAAAATCTAGCTCCTACAATGAGCAGTTCTTC	CASTTRKSSSYNEQFF
TRBJ1-5	14	TRBD1	.	TRBV10-3	TGTGCCATCAGTGGAATGACAGGGATCCAGCCCCAGCATTTT	CAISGMTGIQPQHF
TRBJ2-1	14	.	.	TRBV28	TGTGCCAGCAGCGCGGGCAGTTTATACAATGAGCAGTTCTTC	CASSAGSLYNEQFF
TRBJ1-6	15	.	.	TRBV28	TGTGCCAGCAATCCCTTGAGGAGGGCCGGTTCACCCCTCCACTTT	CASNPLRRAGSPLHF
TRBJ2-7	16	.	.	TRBV2	TGTGCCAGCAGTCCTTTGGGACATTCGAGCTCCTACGAGCAGTACTTC	CASSPLGHSSSYEQYF
TRBJ2-1	15	.	.	TRBV7-2	TGTGCCAGCAGCTTAGCTGGGAGCTCCTACAATGAGCAGTTCTTC	CASSLAGSSYNEQFF
TRBJ1-1	13	TRBD1	.	TRBV6-1	TGTGCCAGCAGCCTCCGGGACAGGCATGAAGCTTTCTTT	CASSLRDRHEAFF
TRBJ1-2	16	TRBD1	.	TRBV29-1	TGCAGCGTTGAAGCCACCGGGACAGCTCCTGTCTATGGCTACACCTTC	CSVEATGTAPVYGYTF
TRBJ2-1	15	.	.	TRBV5-4	TGTGCCAGCAGCTCTGACACGTACTCCTACAATGAGCAGTTCTTC	CASSSDTYSYNEQFF
TRBJ2-7	17	TRBD2	.	TRBV30	TGTGCCTGGGACGTCAGGTGGTCTAGCGGTAGCTCCTACGAGCAGTACTTC	CAWDVRWSSGSSYEQYF
TRBJ2-5	14	.	.	TRBV27	TGTGCCAGCAGATCCGACTTGAATTTTGAAACCCAGTACTTC	CASRSDLNFETQYF
TRBJ2-3	15	TRBD1	.	TRBV5-1	TGCGCCAGCAGCTTGGGACAGGGTTCCGGGGATACGCAGTATTTT	CASSLGQGSGDTQYF